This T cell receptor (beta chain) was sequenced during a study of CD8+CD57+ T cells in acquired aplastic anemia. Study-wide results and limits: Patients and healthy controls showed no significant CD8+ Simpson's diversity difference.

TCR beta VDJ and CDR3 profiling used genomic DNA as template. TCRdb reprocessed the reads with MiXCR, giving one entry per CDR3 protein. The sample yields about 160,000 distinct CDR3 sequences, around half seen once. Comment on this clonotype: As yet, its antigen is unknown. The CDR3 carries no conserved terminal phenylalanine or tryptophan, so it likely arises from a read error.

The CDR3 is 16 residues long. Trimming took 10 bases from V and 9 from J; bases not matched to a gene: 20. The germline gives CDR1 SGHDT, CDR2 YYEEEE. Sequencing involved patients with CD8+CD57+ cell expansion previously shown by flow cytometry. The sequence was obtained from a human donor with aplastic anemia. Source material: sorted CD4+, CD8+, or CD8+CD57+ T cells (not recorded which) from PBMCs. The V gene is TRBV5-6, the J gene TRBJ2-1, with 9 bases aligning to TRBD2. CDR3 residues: CAVLEGGRAELGEQFL. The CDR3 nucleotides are TGTGCCGTCCTCGAAGGCGGGAGGGCCGAGTTGGGTGAGCAGTTCCTC.